What follows is one T cell receptor (beta chain) and its context. Its antigen is not identified. This sample was taken from a study of cytomegalovirus exposure and HLA in healthy donors. Study overall: Unique TCRs from HLA-typed donors, approximately 80 million of them, were held in an early data release. Study results and caveats: Earlier analysis found most TCR beta V segments productive about 90% or about 30% of the time. Immune exposure information available was restricted to CMV serostatus.

The CDR3 has 15 residues. Trimming took off 0 bases at V and 5 bases at J, with 10 bases between the two ends. Germline assignment: CDR1 LGHNA and CDR2 YSLEER. Primers: 60 Vbeta forward and 13 Jbeta reverse. Clones were read by immunoSEQ multiplex PCR, and TCRdb kept only the in-frame ones, dropping some. The sample shows 150,000 to 200,000 clones, over 75% of them seen only once. Source material: PBMCs. The chain carries TRBV4-3 and TRBJ1-4; a weak D match, TRBD1 (5 bases). The receptor was isolated from a boy between 2 and 15 years old in good health and CMV-seronegative. Here the CDR3 reads CASSQDGGTNEKLFF. DNA of the CDR3: TGCGCCAGCAGCCAAGACGGGGGGACCAATGAAAAACTGTTTTTT.